The 2 T cell receptor beta chains presented below share a single source sample, sequenced in a study of OX40 agonist ivuxolimab in advanced cancers. Preparation of the library involved the immunoSEQ multiplex PCR assay. This is the immuneACCESS table as TCRdb keeps it, with only in-frame sequences that have V and J called. A part of the clones is gone; compared with another copy, unresolved V genes explain less than half, and the rest is unexplained. The sample yields tens of thousands of clones; 70% to 90% were counted once. The ten largest clones capture around 6.3% of the sample. Sequencing was performed on CD4+ or CD8+ T cells sorted from blood, taken in a trial of the OX40 agonist ivuxolimab. These receptors originate from an adult with an advanced solid tumor such as melanoma, head and neck, liver or kidney cancer.

The V call is TRBV27, the J call TRBJ1-5, with D unclear. Germline V gene lookup returns CDR1 MNHEY and CDR2 SMNVEV (reference sequence). CDR3 size: 15 residues. The ends were cut back, 6 bases at V and 3 bases at J, with 15 bases in the middle. The CDR3 region has the DNA TGTGCCAGCAGCCCCTATAAGGTGCCCAATCAGCCCCAGCATTTT. The encoded protein is CASSPYKVPNQPQHF.

The chain has TRBV10-3 and TRBJ2-1; a possible D gene is TRBD2 (6 bases). V lost 3 bases and J lost 4, with 10 bases in between. The CDR3 is 14 amino acids. In germline, CDR1 is ENHRY, CDR2 SYGVKD. The CDR3 protein is CAISESTSYNEQFF. In nucleotides, the CDR3 is TGTGCCATCAGTGAATCGACTAGTTACAATGAGCAGTTCTTC.